The 8 T cell receptor beta chains below come from one sample, sequenced in a study of cytomegalovirus exposure and HLA in healthy donors. The PCR ran on 60 Vbeta and 13 Jbeta primers. The data were produced by immunoSEQ multiplex PCR, yet TCRdb's version contains in-frame clones alone and is incomplete. The data hold 80,000 to 130,000 clones, with around 76% observed a single time. The sequencing sample was made of PBMCs. The receptor set was obtained from a woman between 50 and 59 years old in good health and CMV-seropositive.

The chain has TRBV14 and TRBJ2-5; a weak D match, TRBD2 (5 bases). With the DNA end fitting TRBJ2-7 better, the J assignment may be wrong. The CDR3 totals 13 residues. Germline CDR1 SGHDN, CDR2 FVKESK. CDR3 sequence reads: CASSVGRSNEQYF. The CDR3 DNA reads TGTGCCAGCAGCGTGGGGAGAAGCAACGAGCAGTACTTC.

The V and J genes are TRBV9 and TRBJ2-3; D is unclear. Per the germline V gene, CDR1 is SGDLS and CDR2 is YYNGEE. The V and J ends lost 0 bases and 3 bases respectively, with 11 bases between them. The CDR3 covers 15 residues. In DNA, the CDR3 is TGTGCCAGCAGCGTAGCCACAGAACCGACAGATACGCAGTATTTT. Its translation is CASSVATEPTDTQYF.

This clone has a single count. This chain uses TRBV4-2 with TRBJ1-2; 9 nucleotides line up with TRBD1. Germline CDR1 reads LGHNA; CDR2 reads YNFKEQ. The CDR3 is 16 amino acids. The junction had 5 bases not matched to a gene; V was cut back by 0 bases and J by 3 bases. The CDR3 sequence is CASSQDPQGAHYGYTF. The CDR3 region has the DNA TGTGCCAGCAGCCAAGATCCACAGGGGGCTCACTATGGCTACACCTTC.

This chain uses TRBV7-8 with TRBJ2-3; 8 bases map to TRBD2. Germline lookup yields CDR1 SGHVS and CDR2 FQNEAQ. The CDR3 spans 15 residues. The trim removed 5 bases at V and 2 bases at J, leaving 6 bases unmatched. The CDR3 sequence: CASSALAEFTDTQYF. The CDR3 region has the DNA TGTGCCAGCAGCGCACTAGCGGAATTCACAGATACGCAGTATTTT.

This chain connects TRBV2 to TRBJ1-3; tentative D call: TRBD1 (5 bases). The CDR3 runs to 18 residues. Germline assignment: CDR1 SNHLY and CDR2 FYNNEI. Between the trimmed V and J ends, which lost 0 bases and 1 base, there was a span of 16 bases. The CDR3 region is CASSEAPGRGLSGNTIYF. DNA of the CDR3: TGTGCCAGCAGTGAAGCGCCCGGGAGGGGATTGTCTGGAAACACCATATATTTT.

The chain has TRBV4-1 and TRBJ1-1; D possibly corresponds to TRBD1 (5 bases). The CDR3 length is 16 residues. V lost 0 bases and J lost 0, with 11 bases in between. CDR1 and CDR2 (germline): MGHRA, YSYEKL. The CDR3 nucleotides read TGCGCCAGCAGCCAAGAGGGAGGACATTTGAACACTGAAGCTTTCTTT. Translating it yields CASSQEGGHLNTEAFF.

The V call is TRBV18, the J call TRBJ1-1; TRBD1 matches 7 bases. The CDR3 loop spans 18 amino acids. The V gene's germline CDR1 is KGHSH and CDR2 LQKENI. With 0 bases clipped from V and 1 base from J, the junction kept 11 bases outside the gene matches. CDR3 in DNA: TGTGCCAGCTCACCACCAAAAGTTCTGGGACAGCAGAACACTGAAGCTTTCTTT. It yields the protein CASSPPKVLGQQNTEAFF. The complete variable domain, with remaining parts taken from reference TRBV18 and TRBJ1-1, reads NAGVMQNPRHLVRRRGQEARLRCSPMKGHSHVYWYRQLPEEGLKFMVYLQKENIIDESGMPKERFSAEFPKEGPSILRIQQVVRGDSAAYFCASSPPKVLGQQNTEAFFGQGTRLTVV.

This chain links TRBV10-2 with TRBJ2-5, with 10 bases fitting TRBD2. V was pared by 8 bases and J by 2 bases, with 8 bases of the junction left unmatched. This CDR3 has 15 amino acids. Germline V gene sequence: CDR1 WSHSY, CDR2 SAAADI. The CDR3 region is CASHLAGAGQETQYF. The CDR3 region has the DNA TGCGCCAGCCATCTAGCGGGAGCTGGGCAAGAGACCCAGTACTTC.